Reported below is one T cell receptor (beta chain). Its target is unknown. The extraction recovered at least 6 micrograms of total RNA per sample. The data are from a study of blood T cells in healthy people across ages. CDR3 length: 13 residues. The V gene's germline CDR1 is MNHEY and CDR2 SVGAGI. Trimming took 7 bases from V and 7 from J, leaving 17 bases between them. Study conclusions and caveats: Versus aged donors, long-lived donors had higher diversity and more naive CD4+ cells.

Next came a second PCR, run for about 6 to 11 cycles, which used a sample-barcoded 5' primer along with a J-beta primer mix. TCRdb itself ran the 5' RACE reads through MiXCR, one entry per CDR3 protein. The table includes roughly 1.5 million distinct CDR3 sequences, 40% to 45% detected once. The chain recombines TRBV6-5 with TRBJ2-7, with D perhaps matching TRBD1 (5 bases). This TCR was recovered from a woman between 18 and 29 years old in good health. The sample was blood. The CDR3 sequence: CASKKDTNNEQYF. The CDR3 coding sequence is TGTGCCAGCAAAAAGGACACTAACAATGAGCAGTACTTC.